This T cell receptor beta chain comes out of a study of T cell clusters in autoimmune cytopenias. CDR1 is LNHDA and CDR2 is SQIVND in the germline V gene (reference sequence). The length of the CDR3 is 14 residues. Some 40,000 genome equivalents of blood DNA were amplified for TRB. This clonotype is deemed medium-sized by its frequency. One tube held mixed TRB-A and TRB-B primer pools for touch-down PCR. For each CDR3 protein, TCRdb gives one entry from its re-call of the multiplex PCR reads, without DNA. The listing contains fewer than 4,500 distinct CDR3 sequences. The same data also went into a second study, on T cell repertoires in aging, cancer and after chemotherapy. Turning to that study: Compared with age-matched healthy donors, untreated hematological or solid cancer patients showed higher blood TCR clonality.

This chain connects TRBV19 to TRBJ2-5; TCRdb proposes TRBD1, but this gene call is untestable without DNA. The TCR comes from a human donor in good health. Sequencing was performed on peripheral blood. CDR3 protein: CASTSSGTEETQYF.